This T cell receptor beta chain comes out of a study of blood T cells in healthy people across ages. Study-wide results and limits: Researchers judged that diversity estimates from one million T cells fell short of true values.

The use of a sample-barcoded 5' primer and a J-beta primer mix characterized a second PCR of about 7 to 12 cycles. TCRdb redid the calling of the 5' RACE reads with MiXCR, one entry per CDR3 protein. The sample gives 600,000 to 900,000 distinct CDR3 sequences, around 25% of which show up once; around 2.9% is in the top ten. This clonotype was detected only a few times. Its cognate antigen is unknown. From germline, CDR1 is SGHDN and CDR2 FVKESK. The length of the CDR3 is 15 residues. This sample also belongs to another study, concerning T cells of mothers and their children. That study reports: Donors comprised three healthy Caucasian mothers plus their six children. Overlap measured in related mother-child pairs was slightly, non-significantly higher than in unrelated pairs.

V gene TRBV14 combines with J gene TRBJ2-5; D is perhaps TRBD2 (6 bases). The J call is uncertain, as TRBJ2-7 better fits the DNA end. This TCR was sampled from a boy aged 10-17 years in good health. Sequences were obtained from blood. CDR3 nucleotide sequence: TGTGCCAGCAGCCGAGATAGGCGGGGATCCTACGAGCAGTACTTC. Amino acids: CASSRDRRGSYEQYF.